The rows below give T cell receptor beta chains drawn from one sample of a study of shared clonotypes between healthy human individuals. Some clones are missing from TCRdb's copy, which holds only in-frame ones; the method was immunoSEQ multiplex PCR. The repertoire has 470,000 or so clones, almost 80% of them found once; the top ten carry around 12%. Input material: PBMCs. Source of these receptors: a woman in her thirties or forties in good health. Some clones in this sample may be carry-over from other donors' samples. The CDR3 runs from the conserved cysteine through the conserved F or W. The D gene is left open where the match is weak. Not every row has a clone size; where given, it reads once, few, many or a size class.

>once|TRBV7-3|TRBD2|TRBJ2-1
CASSLGGRGYNEQFF
TGTGCCAGCAGCTTAGGCGGGAGAGGCTACAATGAGCAGTTCTTC
>NA|TRBV7-9|NA|TRBJ1-4
CASSLVQGGEKLFF
TGTGCCAGCAGCTTAGTACAGGGCGGCGAAAAACTGTTTTTT
>NA|TRBV10-3|TRBD2|TRBJ2-2
CATLSASGSMVSGELFF
TGTGCCACCTTAAGCGCAAGCGGGAGCATGGTTAGTGGGGAGCTGTTTTTT
>NA|TRBV2|NA|TRBJ1-4
CASSEGTRGEEEKLFF
TGTGCCAGCAGTGAAGGGACTCGGGGGGAAGAAGAAAAACTGTTTTTT
>few|TRBV23-1|NA|TRBJ1-4
CASSQSGQQDEKLFF
TGCGCCAGCAGTCAATCGGGACAACAGGATGAAAAACTGTTTTTT
>NA|TRBV9|NA|TRBJ2-6
CASSPTTGSSGANVLTF
TGTGCCAGCAGCCCCACGACAGGATCCTCTGGGGCCAACGTCCTGACTTTC
>NA|TRBV7-8|NA|TRBJ2-2
CASTLAEPANTGELFF
TGTGCCAGCACCTTAGCGGAGCCCGCGAACACCGGGGAGCTGTTTTTT
>once|TRBV5-6|NA|TRBJ2-3
CASNKKLQSDTQYF
TGTGCCAGCAACAAGAAGCTTCAATCAGATACGCAGTATTTT
>NA|TRBV29-1|TRBD2|TRBJ2-3
CSVEAPIAGGIDTQYF
TGCAGCGTTGAAGCTCCTATAGCGGGAGGCATAGATACGCAGTATTTT
>NA|TRBV9|TRBD1|TRBJ1-3
CASSVASGQGAAGNTIYF
TGTGCCAGCAGCGTAGCATCAGGACAGGGGGCGGCTGGAAACACCATATATTTT
>NA|TRBV28|NA|TRBJ2-3
CASSWGSQGGTDTQYF
TGTGCCAGCAGTTGGGGCAGCCAAGGGGGCACAGATACGCAGTATTTT
>NA|TRBV12-5|NA|TRBJ2-7
CASGLVIGTYEQYF
TGTGCTAGTGGTTTGGTAATAGGAACCTACGAGCAGTACTTC
>NA|TRBV6-5|NA|TRBJ2-7
CASSSPGHSYEQYF
TGTGCCAGCAGTTCCCCCGGGCACTCCTACGAGCAGTACTTC
>NA|TRBV4-3|NA|TRBJ2-6
CASSQDPISGANVLTF
TGCGCCAGCAGCCAAGATCCGATCTCTGGGGCCAACGTCCTGACTTTC
>NA|TRBV27|NA|TRBJ2-2
CASSSLQGLVEAGELFF
TGTGCCAGCAGTTCCTTACAGGGTTTAGTCGAAGCCGGGGAGCTGTTTTTT
>NA|TRBV7-9|NA|TRBJ1-4
CASSRPGTITRGLFF
TGTGCCAGCAGTCGTCCCGGGACAATCACCCGCGGACTGTTTTTT
>few|TRBV6-6|NA|TRBJ2-7
CASSMGRVSYEQYF
TGTGCCAGCAGTATGGGGCGGGTCTCCTACGAGCAGTACTTC
>once|TRBV5-4|NA|TRBJ1-2
CASGRGYENYGYTF
TGTGCCAGCGGGCGGGGGTACGAGAACTATGGCTACACCTTC
>NA|TRBV6-4|NA|TRBJ1-5
CASSSISDRPNQPQHF
TGTGCCAGCAGTTCTATCTCGGACAGACCAAATCAGCCCCAGCATTTT
>once|TRBV28|NA|TRBJ2-7
CASSPPRAAAPYEQYF
TGTGCCAGCAGTCCTCCCAGGGCCGCCGCCCCCTACGAGCAGTACTTC
>NA|TRBV15|NA|TRBJ2-3
CATSRAVTSGTDTQYF
TGTGCCACCAGCAGAGCTGTGACATCGGGCACAGATACGCAGTATTTT
>NA|TRBV28|TRBD2|TRBJ2-1
CASSLELAGAGNEQFF
TGTGCCAGCAGTTTAGAACTAGCGGGAGCGGGGAATGAGCAGTTCTTC
>many|TRBV28|NA|TRBJ2-3
CASSFTRPAIELARVPTDTQYF
TGTGCCAGCAGTTTCACCCGGCCTGCGATCGAACTAGCTCGAGTCCCCACAGATACGCAGTATTTT
>NA|TRBV7-3|NA|TRBJ1-2
CASSLQGSNYGYTF
TGTGCCAGCAGCCTACAGGGTTCTAACTATGGCTACACCTTC
>NA|TRBV28|NA|TRBJ1-2
CAGSFLGNGYTF
TGTGCCGGCAGTTTTTTAGGGAATGGCTACACCTTC
>NA|TRBV5-4|NA|TRBJ2-3
CASSLPGSDTQYF
TGTGCCAGCAGCTTGCCGGGGTCAGATACGCAGTATTTT
>NA|TRBV15|NA|TRBJ2-1
CATSRDSARGDEQFF
TGTGCCACCAGCAGAGATTCCGCGCGGGGCGATGAGCAGTTCTTC
>NA|TRBV29-1|NA|TRBJ2-5
CSVTPTFGTQYF
TGCAGCGTGACGCCGACCTTTGGGACCCAGTACTTC
>NA|TRBV19|NA|TRBJ1-5
CASSIVGDQPQHF
TGTGCCAGTAGTATTGTGGGAGATCAGCCCCAGCATTTT
>NA|TRBV18|NA|TRBJ1-2
CASSPNQGTEGHGYTF
TGTGCCAGCTCACCGAACCAGGGGACGGAGGGCCATGGCTACACCTTC
>few|TRBV28|TRBD1|TRBJ1-1
CASSPRTGRTTEAFF
TGTGCCAGCAGTCCTCGGACAGGGCGAACCACTGAAGCTTTCTTT
>NA|TRBV7-8|NA|TRBJ1-2
CASSTGPFAASGYTF
TGTGCCAGCAGCACAGGGCCTTTTGCCGCTAGTGGCTACACCTTC
>few|TRBV9|NA|TRBJ1-4
CASSPGGNNEKLFF
TGTGCCAGCAGCCCGGGGGGCAATAATGAAAAACTGTTTTTT
>NA|TRBV14|NA|TRBJ1-4
CASSQDDREKLFF
TGTGCCAGCAGCCAAGACGACAGGGAAAAACTGTTTTTT
>NA|TRBV27|NA|TRBJ2-3
CASSLEGFATDTQYF
TGTGCCAGCAGCCTCGAGGGCTTCGCCACAGATACGCAGTATTTT
>NA|TRBV7-8|NA|TRBJ2-3
CASTSTDTQYF
TGTGCCAGCACGTCCACAGATACGCAGTATTTT
>once|TRBV7-9|TRBD2|TRBJ2-1
CASSKSLAGANNEQFF
TGTGCCAGCAGCAAGTCCCTAGCGGGAGCAAACAATGAGCAGTTCTTC
>NA|TRBV30|NA|TRBJ2-5
CAWSEYFQETQYF
TGTGCCTGGAGTGAATACTTTCAAGAGACCCAGTACTTC
>NA|TRBV28|NA|TRBJ1-4
CASSLVINEKLFF
TGTGCCAGCAGTTTAGTGATTAATGAAAAACTGTTTTTT
>NA|TRBV7-9|NA|TRBJ1-2
CASSLRENYGYTF
TGTGCCAGCAGCTTGAGGGAAAACTATGGCTACACCTTC
>NA|TRBV5-1|NA|TRBJ2-7
CASSLSSEVYEQYF
TGCGCCAGCAGCTTATCTAGCGAGGTCTACGAGCAGTACTTC